Sequencing of this T cell receptor (beta chain) was carried out in a study of regulatory and conventional T cells in RAG deficiency. Study conclusions and caveats: Treg unique TCR beta sequences were about 100-fold fewer in Omenn syndrome and CID/AS patients than controls. In Omenn syndrome, Treg and Tconv repertoires overlapped >85%. RAG-deficient patients showed markedly lower Shannon entropy and higher Simpson indices than control T-cell subsets.

The V gene's germline CDR1 is MDHEN and CDR2 SYDVKM. Germline trimming cut 5 bases from V and 0 bases from J; bases unmatched to any gene: 6. This CDR3 comprises 16 residues. About this clone itself: What it binds is unknown.

Repertoires were generated with immunoSEQ multiplex PCR, while TCRdb's copy carries only in-frame clones and drops some. The profile covers tens of thousands of clones, with roughly 96% appearing a single time and approximately 0.16% taken by the ten largest. The sorted conventional CD4+ T cells were CD25-low and CD127-high, with genomic DNA sequenced. The same data also went into a second study, on regulatory T cells. From that second work: Primers: 52 TRBV forward and 13 TRBJ reverse.

Sequenced material: CD25- CD4+ T cells sorted from blood. This TCR was recovered from a human donor in good health. This chain links TRBV28 with TRBJ2-4, with TRBD2 identical over 8 bases. CDR3 sequence reads: CASSPGLAVAKNIQYF. The DNA of the CDR3 is TGTGCCAGCAGTCCAGGACTAGCCGTAGCCAAAAACATTCAGTACTTC.